This entry lists 19 T cell receptor beta chains sequenced from one sample in a study of cytomegalovirus exposure and HLA in healthy donors. Amplification used 60 Vbeta primers and 13 Jbeta primers. Method: immunoSEQ multiplex PCR; TCRdb's copy keeps in-frame clones and lacks some. The table shows 100,000 to 150,000 clones, with about 79% occurring only once. The sequenced sample was PBMCs. The receptors come from a woman in her forties or fifties in good health and CMV-seronegative.

The CDR3 reads CASSLRGGSYEQYF. For the CDR3, the DNA is TGTGCCAGCAGCTTAAGGGGGGGCTCCTACGAGCAGTACTTC. V usage is TRBV7-8 and J usage is TRBJ2-5; perhaps TRBD2 as D (7 bases). The J call is doubtful: the DNA matches TRBJ2-7 better. The CDR3 covers 14 residues. Looked up from germline, CDR1 is SGHVS and CDR2 is FQNEAQ.

This clone has just a few counts. The V call is TRBV11-2, the J call TRBJ1-1; 7 nucleotides align to TRBD1. With V trimmed by 3 bases and J by 1 base, 11 bases remained unmatched. Germline CDR1 is SGHAT and CDR2 is FQNNGV. CDR3 length: 17 amino acids. CDR3 amino acids: CASSLRLRDSQNTEAFF. The CDR3 DNA reads TGTGCCAGCAGCTTGAGGCTCCGGGACAGTCAGAACACTGAAGCTTTCTTT.

The chain recombines TRBV7-3 with TRBJ2-2; 7 nucleotides align to TRBD2. Germline CDR1 SGHTA, CDR2 FQGTGA. CDR3 size: 15 residues. Germline trimming cut 5 bases from V and 5 bases from J; bases unmatched to any gene: 8. In DNA, the CDR3 is TGTGCCAGCAGCCCCTGGGGGGGGGATACCGGGGAGCTGTTTTTT. Translating gives CASSPWGGDTGELFF.

V gene TRBV28 combines with J gene TRBJ2-1, with D perhaps TRBD2 (6 bases). V was clipped by 6 bases and J by 0 bases, with 9 bases between them. This CDR3 is 14 amino acids long. Germline V gives CDR1 MDHEN, CDR2 SYDVKM. CDR3 DNA sequence: TGTGCCAGCAGCGACGGGAGCTCCTACAATGAGCAGTTCTTC. This translates into CASSDGSSYNEQFF.

The chain couples TRBV7-8 to TRBJ2-7, with 7 positions matching TRBD1. J lost 6 bases, V lost 8 bases, and 16 bases had no gene match. Germline V gene lookup returns CDR1 SGHVS and CDR2 FQNEAQ. The CDR3 totals 15 residues. The CDR3, as DNA: TGTGCCAGCTACTGGGGCCGGGACAGTAAACGCGAGCAGTACTTC. It translates to CASYWGRDSKREQYF.

The rearrangement joins TRBV5-1 to TRBJ1-2; no clear D. Trimming removed 1 base at V and 5 bases at J, with 15 bases between. Germline CDR1 is SGHRS and CDR2 is YFSETQ. CDR3 length: 15 amino acids. CDR3 loop: CASSLREDLGYGYTF. The CDR3 nucleotides are TGCGCCAGCAGCTTGAGGGAGGACTTAGGGTATGGCTACACCTTC.

This chain links TRBV5-4 with TRBJ2-1, with 8 bases identical to TRBD2. CDR3 length: 15 residues. Germline-derived CDR1 and CDR2 are SGHNT and YYREEE (reference sequence). V gave up 2 bases and J gave up 4 bases; unmatched junction bases: 5. The CDR3 loop reads CASSFSGGGYNEQFF. For the CDR3, the DNA is TGTGCCAGCAGCTTCTCCGGCGGGGGGTACAATGAGCAGTTCTTC. Full variable domain (missing parts from reference TRBV5-4 and TRBJ2-1): ETGVTQSPTHLIKTRGQQVTLRCSSQSGHNTVSWYQQALGQGPQFIFQYYREEENGRGNFPPRFSGLQFPNYSSELNVNALELDDSALYLCASSFSGGGYNEQFFGPGTRLTVL.

The V gene is TRBV28, the J gene TRBJ2-7; D call uncertain. The V and J ends lost 5 bases and 5 bases respectively, with 16 bases between them. This CDR3 spans 14 amino acids. Germline V gives CDR1 MDHEN, CDR2 SYDVKM. DNA for the CDR3: TGTGCCAGCAGTACCCGACACCGCAGGAACGAGCAGTACTTC. This codes for CASSTRHRRNEQYF.

The chain employs TRBV19 and TRBJ1-4; D gene ambiguous. Trimming cost V 5 bases and J 8 bases, with 9 bases left between them. CDR1 and CDR2 from the germline V gene are LNHDA and SQIVND (reference sequence). This CDR3 has 12 residues. This CDR3 reads CASSPRVEKLFF. The CDR3 nucleotides are TGTGCCAGTAGTCCCCGGGTCGAAAAACTGTTTTTT.

The table lists this clone with a few counts. The chain links TRBV2 to TRBJ1-6, with 7 bases matching TRBD1. The CDR3 runs 17 residues. V lost 2 bases and J lost 6; bases outside the gene matches: 10. CDR1 SNHLY and CDR2 FYNNEI come from the germline V gene. The CDR3 DNA is TGTGCCAGCAGTGAACCGACAGGGCCGTGGGGTAATTCACCCCTCCACTTT. It is translated as CASSEPTGPWGNSPLHF.

Note on this clone: An end of the junction does not agree with germline; a read error may underlie this. Other nucleotide sequences in the sample specify the same CDR3. The chain joins TRBV7-9 to TRBJ2-2; 8 bases map to TRBD2. Germline assignment: CDR1 SEHNR and CDR2 FQNEAQ (reference sequence). This CDR3 comprises 16 residues. CDR3: CSSSFSGGSNTGELFF. The CDR3 nucleotides are TGTTCCAGCAGCTTTTCGGGAGGGTCTAACACCGGGGAGCTGTTTTTT.

This chain uses TRBV19 with TRBJ1-2; a possible D gene is TRBD1 (5 bases). V was shortened by 5 bases and J by 4 bases, with 26 bases between the two germline ends. Germline CDR1 reads LNHDA; CDR2 reads SQIVND (reference sequence). CDR3 length equals 18 residues. The CDR3 sequence is CASSPGVGQDRTAYGYTF. The CDR3 region has the DNA TGTGCCAGTAGTCCGGGGGTCGGACAAGATAGGACGGCCTATGGCTACACCTTC.

The chain has TRBV28 and TRBJ1-1; D may be TRBD1 (5 bases). CDR1 MDHEN and CDR2 SYDVKM come from the germline V gene. Trimming shortened V by 6 bases and J by 1 base, and 9 bases separated the two germline ends. The length of the CDR3 is 13 residues. The CDR3, as DNA: TGTGCCAGCAGAAAGCAGGGGAACACTGAAGCTTTCTTT. Encoded protein: CASRKQGNTEAFF.

The table lists this clone with a count of one. A read error may account for a junction end that differs from germline. The chain employs TRBV15 and TRBJ2-3, with 10 bases matching TRBD1. The length of the CDR3 is 13 residues. Germline lookup yields CDR1 LNHNV and CDR2 YYDKDF (reference sequence). CDR3 DNA sequence: TGTGCCACCAGCAGAGATGAGACAGGGGGCAAGAGTTTT. Amino acids: CATSRDETGGKSF.

The chain uses TRBV6-1 and TRBJ2-7, with a tentative D call TRBD1 (6 bases). CDR1 is MNHNS, CDR2 SASEGT, per germline. V was trimmed by 8 bases and J by 6 bases, leaving 23 bases between them. The CDR3 is made up of 15 amino acids. CDR3 protein: CASGDVAGTLGEQYF. The CDR3 DNA reads as TGTGCCAGCGGGGACGTAGCCGGGACATTAGGCGAGCAGTACTTC.

The chain links TRBV7-3 to TRBJ2-3; D is unresolved. CDR1 is SGHTA and CDR2 is FQGTGA in the germline V gene. V shed 1 base and J shed 6 bases, with 8 bases lying between them. The CDR3 length is 13 residues. CDR3 loop: CASSLKQWDTQYF. CDR3 DNA: TGTGCCAGCAGCTTAAAACAGTGGGATACGCAGTATTTT.

The rearrangement uses TRBV6-1 and TRBJ2-7; TRBD1 agrees at 7 bases. The germline CDR1 and CDR2 sequences are MNHNS and SASEGT. V gave up 6 bases and J gave up 2 bases; unmatched junction bases: 10. There are 15 residues in the CDR3. The DNA of the CDR3 is TGTGCCAGCAGACCAACAGGGGTTGGAACCTACGAGCAGTACTTC. Translating it yields CASRPTGVGTYEQYF.

A word on this clone: One junction end does not reproduce the germline sequence, and a read error may be involved. This chain uses TRBV19 with TRBJ2-7; D remains ambiguous. The germline gives CDR1 LNHDA, CDR2 SQIVND (reference sequence). There are 13 residues in the CDR3. CDR3 DNA: TGTGCCAGTAGTATAGTGGTTTTGGCAGAGCGGTACTTC. Residues: CASSIVVLAERYF. The whole variable domain, filled in from reference TRBV19 and TRBJ2-7, reads DGGITQSPKYLFRKEGQNVTLSCEQNLNHDAMYWYRQDPGQGLRLIYYSQIVNDFQKGDIAEGYSVSREKKESFPLTVTSAQKNPTAFYLCASSIVVLAERYFGPGTRLTVT.

This clone was observed once. J is TRBJ2-1 and V is TRBV29-1, with TRBD2 matching 9 bases. Losses at the gene ends were 5 bases for V and 9 bases for J; bases not matched to a gene: 11. The CDR3 has 14 amino acids. Germline lookup yields CDR1 SQVTM and CDR2 ANQGSEA. In DNA form, the CDR3 reads TGCAGCGTTAGGGTAGCGGGAGTTATCGGTGAGCAGTTCTTC. This sequence encodes CSVRVAGVIGEQFF.